The 28 T cell receptor beta chains listed next were all sequenced from one sample in a study of T cells in Graves' hyperthyroidism and ophthalmopathy (dated by TCRdb to between 2017 and 2020). Library creation used multiplex PCR. TCRdb names Illumina HiSeq 2000 as the instrument used. The TCR beta CDR3 regions were amplified from RNA transcripts. The first round of RT-PCR for the TCR CDR3 was performed with the HTBI primer set and the Qiagen OneStep RT-PCR kit. Clones were called with MiXCR by TCRdb after fastp trimmed the public reads at Q25, and only in-frame beta chains were retained. Merged by CDR3 protein, the rows form single entries marked with the most common genes and DNA. Counted in this sample were hundreds of thousands of distinct CDR3 sequences; about 38% of them appeared once. The top ten hold 8% to 9% of the sample. Sequences were obtained from blood. These receptors were obtained from a young man with Graves' hyperthyroidism.

The J gene is TRBJ2-7, the V gene TRBV7-6; 10 positions agree with TRBD1. V shed 1 base, J shed 6 bases, and the junction held 6 bases outside the gene matches. Germline CDR1 SGHVS, CDR2 FNYEAQ. The CDR3 is 15 residues long. The DNA of the CDR3 is TGTGCCAGCAGCTTAGGACAGGGGGCAATGGGCGAGCAGTACTTC. This gives the protein CASSLGQGAMGEQYF.

This chain links TRBV7-3 with TRBJ1-1, with D hard to call. This CDR3 spans 14 amino acids. Germline V gene lookup returns CDR1 SGHTA and CDR2 FQGTGA. The germline V and J ends were trimmed by 2 bases and 5 bases, with 12 bases remaining between them. CDR3 sequence reads: CASSLLSLGTEAFF. The CDR3 DNA sequence: TGTGCCAGCAGCTTATTGTCTCTTGGGACTGAAGCTTTCTTT.

The chain combines TRBV20-1 with TRBJ1-6; D perhaps matches TRBD1 (6 bases). There are 15 residues in the CDR3. Germline values: CDR1 DFQATT, CDR2 SNEGSKA (reference sequence). Trimming removed 5 bases at V and 10 bases at J, with 21 bases between. CDR3: CSASLTGHDGSPLHF. For the CDR3, the DNA is TGCAGTGCTTCTTTGACAGGCCATGACGGGTCACCCCTCCACTTT.

This clonotype appeared a single time. Because it lacks the conserved phenylalanine or tryptophan at the end, this CDR3 is likely a read error. The genes are TRBV6-5 and TRBJ1-1, with no clear D. CDR1 is MNHEY, CDR2 SVGAGI, per germline. The V gene lost 0 bases and the J gene lost 4 bases, with 9 bases spanning the gap. CDR3 size: 14 residues. CDR3 sequence (DNA): TGTGCCAGCAGTTACTCGAAGGGAGGCACTGAAGCTTTCTCT. Encoded protein: CASSYSKGGTEAFS.

This clonotype came up many times. This chain links TRBV29-1 with TRBJ1-2; D is perhaps TRBD1 (6 bases). The CDR3 length is 11 residues. CDR1 SQVTM and CDR2 ANQGSEA come from the germline V gene. Deletions cut 6 bases from V and 5 bases from J, with 10 bases between. The CDR3 region has the DNA TGCAGCGTGGACAGTGGTTATGGCTACACCTTC. This codes for CSVDSGYGYTF.

V usage is TRBV10-3 and J usage is TRBJ1-2; 7 nucleotides line up with TRBD1. With V trimmed by 8 bases and J by 4 bases, 7 bases remained unmatched. This CDR3 contains 13 residues. The germline V gene encodes CDR1 ENHRY and CDR2 SYGVKD. The CDR3 DNA sequence: TGTGCCATCGGGACAGCCAAAACCTATGGCTACACCTTC. It codes for CAIGTAKTYGYTF.

This clonotype was seen only once. This rearrangement joins TRBV29-1 to TRBJ2-3; D tentatively reads TRBD1 or TRBD2 (5 bases each). CDR1 and CDR2 (germline): SQVTM, ANQGSEA. The CDR3 covers 13 residues. V was cut by 4 bases and J by 3 bases, with 11 bases left in between. The chain's CDR3 is CSVVPGATDTQYF. In nucleotides, the CDR3 is TGCAGCGTTGTCCCCGGGGCTACAGATACGCAGTATTTT.

This clonotype was seen more than once but under ten times. V gene TRBV7-9 combines with J gene TRBJ2-2; D remains unclear. Germline-derived CDR1 and CDR2 are SEHNR and FQNEAQ (reference sequence). V gave up 10 bases and J gave up 3 bases, with 15 bases separating them. CDR3 length equals 14 residues. The CDR3 here is CATTPGVYTGELFF. CDR3 coding DNA: TGTGCCACCACTCCGGGCGTTTACACCGGGGAGCTGTTTTTT.

J is TRBJ1-2 and V is TRBV25-1; D possibly corresponds to TRBD1 (6 bases). V shed 11 bases and J shed 4 bases, with 14 bases lying between them. CDR3 size: 12 residues. Per the germline V gene, CDR1 is MGHDK and CDR2 is SYGVNS. The CDR3 bases are TGTGCCTTGGGGGACATCCCCTATGGCTACACCTTC. Protein sequence: CALGDIPYGYTF.

J is TRBJ2-2 and V is TRBV7-2, with a possible D match to TRBD1 (6 bases). The CDR3 consists of 14 residues. Looked up from germline, CDR1 is SGHTA and CDR2 is FQGNSA. V was pared by 4 bases and J by 3 bases, with 9 bases between. The CDR3 spells CASSSYRDTGELFF. As DNA, the CDR3 is TGTGCCAGCAGCTCATACAGGGACACCGGGGAGCTGTTTTTT.

As to this clonotype: This could be a read error, since a much larger clone is one nucleotide away. The rearrangement links TRBV19 to TRBJ1-5; 9 nucleotides match TRBD1. Germline V gives CDR1 LNHDA, CDR2 SQIVND (reference sequence). The CDR3 extends over 13 amino acids. V shed 7 bases, J shed 5 bases, and the junction held 3 bases outside the gene matches. CDR3 protein: CASTGDRDQPQHF. The DNA of the CDR3 is TGTGCCAGTACGGGGGACAGGGATCAGCCCCAGCATTTT.

The chain combines TRBV7-9 with TRBJ2-2; TRBD2 agrees at 7 bases. This CDR3 comprises 15 residues. Germline V CDR1 and CDR2: SEHNR, FQNEAQ (reference sequence). The J segment lost 6 bases and the V segment lost 5 bases, leaving 9 bases of the junction unmatched. CDR3 nucleotide sequence: TGTGCCAGCAGCGTCGGGAGGATTGACGCCGGGGAGCTGTTTTTT. Protein product: CASSVGRIDAGELFF.

This clonotype has a count of ten or more. The V call is TRBV19, the J call TRBJ1-1, with D possibly matching TRBD1 (5 bases). CDR1 and CDR2 (germline): LNHDA, SQIVND (reference sequence). The CDR3 loop spans 13 amino acids. The ends were cut back, 7 bases at V and 1 base at J, with 10 bases in the middle. As DNA, the CDR3 is TGTGCCAGTACTTTCACAGGGAACACTGAAGCTTTCTTT. Translated, it gives CASTFTGNTEAFF. Full variable domain (missing parts from reference TRBV19 and TRBJ1-1): DGGITQSPKYLFRKEGQNVTLSCEQNLNHDAMYWYRQDPGQGLRLIYYSQIVNDFQKGDIAEGYSVSREKKESFPLTVTSAQKNPTAFYLCASTFTGNTEAFFGQGTRLTVV.

This clonotype was picked up a small number of times. The chain is built from TRBV9 and TRBJ2-2; possibly TRBD2 for D (6 bases). This CDR3 comprises 15 residues. Germline CDR1 is SGDLS and CDR2 is YYNGEE. Trimming took off 3 bases at V and 3 bases at J, with 12 bases between the two ends. Here the CDR3 DNA reads TGTGCCAGCAGCGGCCGGGACTCATACACCGGGGAGCTGTTTTTT. It encodes CASSGRDSYTGELFF.

In the case of this clonotype: A much larger clone differs from this one at a single base, so this may be a read error. V and J are TRBV2 and TRBJ1-1, with a weak D call TRBD1 (5 bases). V gave up 5 bases and J gave up 4 bases, with 11 bases separating them. CDR1 and CDR2 from the germline V gene are SNHLY and FYNNEI. The CDR3 totals 13 residues. In nucleotides, the CDR3 is TGTGCCAGCAGTTTAGGGGACCTCACTGAAGCTTTCTTT. It translates to CASSLGDLTEAFF.

About this clonotype itself: The junction does not match germline at one end; this may be a read error. The chain is built from TRBV7-9 and TRBJ2-5; no clear D gene. The germline V gene encodes CDR1 SEHNR and CDR2 FQNEAQ (reference sequence). CDR3 size: 14 residues. The CDR3 protein is CASRLAAGRETQYF. DNA for the CDR3: TGTGCCAGCAGATTAGCCGCCGGCCGGGAGACCCAGTACTTC.

A few counts support this clonotype. The chain employs TRBV9 and TRBJ1-1, with 8 bases identical to TRBD1. J gave up 1 base and V 4 bases, and 6 bases lay outside the gene matches. Per germline, CDR1 SGDLS and CDR2 YYNGEE. The CDR3 spans 15 residues. CDR3 protein: CASSPTGVGNTEAFF. The CDR3 nucleotides read TGTGCCAGCAGCCCGACAGGGGTAGGGAACACTGAAGCTTTCTTT.

This clonotype has more than one count but fewer than ten. Here the CDR3 DNA reads TGTGCCAGCAGCTTAGGGGCTACAGGGGGCGATCAGCCCCAGCATTTT. Its translation: CASSLGATGGDQPQHF. J is TRBJ1-5 and V is TRBV7-2; 9 bases are a match to TRBD1. There are 16 residues in the CDR3. Germline CDR1 and CDR2: SGHTA and FQGNSA. The V and J ends lost 1 base and 5 bases, in that order; junction bases with no gene match: 6. Full variable domain (remainder filled in from reference TRBV7-2 and TRBJ1-5): GAGVSQSPSNKVTEKGKDVELRCDPISGHTALYWYRQSLGQGLEFLIYFQGNSAPDKSGLPSDRFSAERTGGSVSTLTIQRTQQEDSAVYLCASSLGATGGDQPQHFGDGTRLSIL.

This clonotype was seen a handful of times. This chain connects TRBV6-5 to TRBJ2-7; 8 positions match TRBD1. CDR1 is MNHEY, CDR2 SVGAGI, per germline. This CDR3 is 15 amino acids long. V gave up 6 bases and J gave up 6 bases; unmatched junction bases: 13. The CDR3 DNA is TGTGCCAGCAGCTACCTCGACAGGGGCATTGTCGAGCAGTACTTC. Translating gives CASSYLDRGIVEQYF.

The gene calls are TRBV5-6 and TRBJ2-2; D uncertain. Per germline, CDR1 SGHDT and CDR2 YYEEEE. V was trimmed by 3 bases and J by 4 bases, leaving 19 bases between them. The CDR3 is made up of 17 amino acids. The CDR3 loop is CASSYLERQRITGELFF. CDR3 nucleotide sequence: TGTGCCAGCAGCTACCTGGAGAGACAAAGAATCACCGGGGAGCTGTTTTTT.

This clonotype turned up a few times. V and J are TRBV10-3 and TRBJ2-7; D may be TRBD2 (7 bases). The V gene lost 10 bases and the J gene lost 2 bases, with 15 bases spanning the gap. CDR3 size: 13 residues. The germline gives CDR1 ENHRY, CDR2 SYGVKD. The CDR3 here is CASGGHVPYEQYF. The DNA for the CDR3 is TGTGCCAGCGGGGGCCACGTCCCCTACGAGCAGTACTTC.

The chain couples TRBV7-2 to TRBJ2-7, with 10 bases matching TRBD2. The CDR3 contains 15 residues. Per the germline V gene, CDR1 is SGHTA and CDR2 is FQGNSA. The ends lost 5 bases at V and 3 bases at J; junction bases unmatched: 7. CDR3 DNA: TGTGCCAGCAGCCCCCCTGGACTAGCGGTCTACGAGCAGTACTTC. Its protein is CASSPPGLAVYEQYF.

The table lists this clonotype with many counts. The CDR3 protein is CASSSSNVAFF. Here the CDR3 DNA reads TGTGCCAGCAGCTCTTCTAACGTAGCTTTCTTT. The rearrangement uses TRBV12-3 or TRBV12-4 and TRBJ1-1; D is unclear. Trimming cost V 6 bases and J 10 bases, with 12 bases left between them. The CDR3 has 11 residues.

In the case of this clonotype: This may be a read error: a much more frequent sequence differs by one nucleotide. The conserved phenylalanine or tryptophan normally closing the CDR3 is absent here, so this likely arose from a read error. The chain recombines TRBV12-3 or TRBV12-4 with TRBJ2-7, with 10 bases identical to TRBD1. There are 14 residues in the CDR3. The CDR3 region has the DNA TGTGCCAGCCGTTTAGGGACAGGGGTGGGAGAGCAGTACCTC. Its protein is CASRLGTGVGEQYL.

This clonotype was observed many times. The chain uses TRBV20-1 and TRBJ2-5; no firm D call. Trimming took off 1 base at V and 3 bases at J, with 9 bases between the two ends. The CDR3 spans 13 residues. Germline CDR1 DFQATT, CDR2 SNEGSKA (reference sequence). The CDR3 region has the DNA TGCAGTGCTAGAGGCCCCAGCGAAGAGACCCAGTACTTC. It specifies CSARGPSEETQYF.

This clonotype was detected ten times or more. V and J are TRBV10-3 and TRBJ2-7, with TRBD1 as a possible D gene (5 bases). Germline assignment: CDR1 ENHRY and CDR2 SYGVKD. The length of the CDR3 is 12 residues. V lost 2 bases and J 6 bases, leaving 8 bases between the germline ends. The CDR3 region is CAISEVGPEQYF. The CDR3, as DNA: TGTGCCATCAGTGAGGTGGGGCCCGAGCAGTACTTC.

This clonotype turned up a few times. J is TRBJ2-7 and V is TRBV6-5; weak D call: TRBD1 (6 bases). Looked up from germline, CDR1 is MNHEY and CDR2 is SVGAGI. The CDR3 totals 15 residues. Trimming shortened V by 7 bases and J by 0 bases, and 16 bases separated the two germline ends. CDR3 in DNA: TGTGCCAGCACCGCCTCCCAGGGGCACTCCTACGAGCAGTACTTC. This translates into CASTASQGHSYEQYF.

CDR3 nucleotide sequence: TGTGCCAGCAGCTCCACACAGGGGGGGGACTATGGCTACACCTTC. Translated, it gives CASSSTQGGDYGYTF. The rearrangement links TRBV7-3 to TRBJ1-2; the match to TRBD1 covers 8 bases. Germline V gene lookup returns CDR1 SGHTA and CDR2 FQGTGA. The CDR3 is 15 residues long. V was clipped by 4 bases and J by 3 bases; unmatched bases: 7.